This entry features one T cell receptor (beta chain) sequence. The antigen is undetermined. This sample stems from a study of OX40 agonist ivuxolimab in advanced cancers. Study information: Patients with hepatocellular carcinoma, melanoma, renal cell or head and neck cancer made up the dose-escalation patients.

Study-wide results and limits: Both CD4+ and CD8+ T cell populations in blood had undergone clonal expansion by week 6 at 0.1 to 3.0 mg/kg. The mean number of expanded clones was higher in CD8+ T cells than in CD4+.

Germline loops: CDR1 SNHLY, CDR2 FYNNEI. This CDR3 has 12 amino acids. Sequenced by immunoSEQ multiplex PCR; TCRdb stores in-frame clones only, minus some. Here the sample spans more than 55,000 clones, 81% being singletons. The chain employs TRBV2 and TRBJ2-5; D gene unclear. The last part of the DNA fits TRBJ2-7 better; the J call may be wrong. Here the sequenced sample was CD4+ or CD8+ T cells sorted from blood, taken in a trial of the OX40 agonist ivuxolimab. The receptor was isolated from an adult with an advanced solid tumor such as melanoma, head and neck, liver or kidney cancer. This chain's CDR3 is CASRAGAYEQYF. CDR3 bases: TGTGCCAGCAGGGCCGGAGCCTACGAGCAGTACTTC.